The rows below give T cell receptor beta chains drawn from one sample of a study of blood T cell repertoires in COVID-19. Sequencing used immunoSEQ multiplex PCR; TCRdb keeps in-frame clones, though not all of them. The data contain a few hundred thousand clones, about nine tenths of them singletons. The sample consisted of peripheral blood. All receptors come from a man aged 55 to 70 with acute or convalescent COVID-19. The CDR3 runs from the conserved cysteine through the conserved F or W. The order of the fields is J gene, D gene, V gene, clone size, CDR3 DNA, CDR3 protein. D genes are given only for firm matches. Size values are once, few and many counts, or a class for expanded clones, and some rows have none.

J gene: TRBJ1-1
D gene: .
V gene: TRBV9
clone size: .
CDR3 DNA: TGTGCCAGCAGCGTAGACGGGGGGCGAACTGAAGCTTTCTTT
CDR3 protein: CASSVDGGRTEAFF

J gene: TRBJ1-2
D gene: .
V gene: TRBV14
clone size: .
CDR3 DNA: TGTGCCAGCAGCCAAGGCGGTAACTATGGCTACACCTTC
CDR3 protein: CASSQGGNYGYTF

J gene: TRBJ1-2
D gene: TRBD1
V gene: TRBV4-3
clone size: few
CDR3 DNA: TGCGCCAGCAGCCTCGGGACAGAGACGTCTTTGGGCTACACCTTC
CDR3 protein: CASSLGTETSLGYTF

J gene: TRBJ1-1
D gene: .
V gene: TRBV11-3
clone size: .
CDR3 DNA: TGTGCCAGCAGCTTAGTTTCAGGGGCGAGGACTGAAGCTTTCTTT
CDR3 protein: CASSLVSGARTEAFF

J gene: TRBJ1-6
D gene: TRBD1
V gene: TRBV2
clone size: .
CDR3 DNA: TGTGCCAGCAGTTGGAACAGGGGGATGGGTAATTCACCCCTCCACTTT
CDR3 protein: CASSWNRGMGNSPLHF

J gene: TRBJ2-1
D gene: .
V gene: TRBV4-2
clone size: .
CDR3 DNA: TGTGCCAGCAGCCAAGATGGGCGGGGAGAGGAGCAGTTCTTC
CDR3 protein: CASSQDGRGEEQFF

J gene: TRBJ2-6
D gene: .
V gene: TRBV28
clone size: .
CDR3 DNA: TGTGCCAGCAGTTTTCCAGGGTCTGGGGCCAACGTCCTGACTTTC
CDR3 protein: CASSFPGSGANVLTF

J gene: TRBJ2-2
D gene: .
V gene: TRBV12-5
clone size: .
CDR3 DNA: TGTGCTAGTGGTTCTCGACTGGGGAGGAGCACCGGGGAGCTGTTTTTT
CDR3 protein: CASGSRLGRSTGELFF

J gene: TRBJ2-2
D gene: TRBD1
V gene: TRBV7-9
clone size: .
CDR3 DNA: TGTGCCAGCAGCTTACTAGGGACAGGGGGTTCCGGGGAGCTGTTTTTT
CDR3 protein: CASSLLGTGGSGELFF

J gene: TRBJ1-6
D gene: .
V gene: TRBV7-9
clone size: .
CDR3 DNA: TGTGCCAGCAGCCCGAGTATTGAAGCTGCACCCCTCCACTTT
CDR3 protein: CASSPSIEAAPLHF

J gene: TRBJ1-2
D gene: .
V gene: TRBV28
clone size: .
CDR3 DNA: TGTGCCAGCAGTTTTGCAGGGAACAAGGCTGGCTACACCTTC
CDR3 protein: CASSFAGNKAGYTF

J gene: TRBJ2-7
D gene: .
V gene: TRBV28
clone size: .
CDR3 DNA: TGTGCCAGCAGTCTCGCGGGACAGACAAACTACGAGCAGTACTTC
CDR3 protein: CASSLAGQTNYEQYF

J gene: TRBJ1-5
D gene: .
V gene: TRBV10-3
clone size: .
CDR3 DNA: TGTGCCATCAGTGAGGGGGGCGCCGGCAATCAGCCCCAGCATTTT
CDR3 protein: CAISEGGAGNQPQHF

J gene: TRBJ2-3
D gene: TRBD2
V gene: TRBV5-1
clone size: .
CDR3 DNA: TGCGCCAGCAGCCTGGTGAGGGAGGGACCGTATACGCAGTATTTT
CDR3 protein: CASSLVREGPYTQYF

J gene: TRBJ1-5
D gene: .
V gene: TRBV19
clone size: .
CDR3 DNA: TGTGCCAGTAGTGCGGGCACCTATAGCAATCAGCCCCAGCATTTT
CDR3 protein: CASSAGTYSNQPQHF

J gene: TRBJ1-1
D gene: .
V gene: TRBV12-5
clone size: few
CDR3 DNA: TGTGCCCCTGAGCCAAATCACACTGAAGCTTTCTTT
CDR3 protein: CAPEPNHTEAFF

J gene: TRBJ1-2
D gene: .
V gene: TRBV5-1
clone size: .
CDR3 DNA: TGCGCCAGCAGTTTTGGACAGTTGGATGGCTACACCTTC
CDR3 protein: CASSFGQLDGYTF

J gene: TRBJ1-2
D gene: TRBD1
V gene: TRBV11-2
clone size: .
CDR3 DNA: TGTGCCAGCAGCATTCTGACAGGGGGCGATGACTGGCTCTATGGCTACACCTTC
CDR3 protein: CASSILTGGDDWLYGYTF

J gene: TRBJ2-2
D gene: .
V gene: TRBV4-1
clone size: .
CDR3 DNA: TGCGCCAGCAGCCAAGTCGTGTTTGCCGGGGAGCTGTTTTTT
CDR3 protein: CASSQVVFAGELFF

J gene: TRBJ1-1
D gene: TRBD1
V gene: TRBV5-6
clone size: .
CDR3 DNA: TGTGCCAGCAGCAAGGGACAGGGGGCGCTTGGGGTCACTGAAGCTTTCTTT
CDR3 protein: CASSKGQGALGVTEAFF

J gene: TRBJ2-3
D gene: TRBD2
V gene: TRBV7-2
clone size: .
CDR3 DNA: TGTGCCAGCAGCACGCGGGGGGCCTCTGGAGATACGCAGTATTTT
CDR3 protein: CASSTRGASGDTQYF

J gene: TRBJ2-3
D gene: .
V gene: TRBV4-2
clone size: .
CDR3 DNA: TGTGCCAGCAGCCCCCCCCCTCAGGGTGGCACAGATACGCAGTATTTT
CDR3 protein: CASSPPPQGGTDTQYF